This T cell receptor beta chain came from a study of response to subunit inactivated influenza vaccine (dated by TCRdb to between 2017 and 2018). Turning to the overall study: Deep quantitative profiling of the T cell receptor repertoire was used in the study to follow responses to a trivalent subunit inactivated influenza vaccine. General study outcomes and caveats: According to the authors, only a limited number of new T cells may be recruited by each seasonal influenza vaccination.

To prepare the library, RT-PCR was applied. Sequencer: Illumina HiSeq 2500. The public reads were reanalyzed by TCRdb: fastp trimming at Q25, MiXCR alignment, in-frame beta chains only. Rows are combined by CDR3 protein, so each entry shows the most common genes and DNA. The sample yields fewer than 650,000 distinct CDR3 sequences; roughly 13% were counted once. The ten largest clones represent less than 15% of the sample. Explained via the paper, the time point label denotes: approximately 47 days after influenza vaccine administration. This clonotype was counted ten times or more. The specificity of this receptor is unknown. Base qualities are missing; no much larger clone stands one base away. The CDR3 runs 14 amino acids, cysteine and phenylalanine included. Of the read, only the CDR3 DNA is kept; its 42 bases are in frame from base 1. At the junction V is shortened by 0 bases and J by 2 bases, with 5 bases in between. CDR1 and CDR2, looked up from the germline V gene, are MNHNS and SASEGT.

The sequence derives from a man aged 50-59 years who received an inactivated influenza vaccine. Donor details come from another sample of the same person, matched by shared clones. The chain is made from TRBV6-1 and TRBJ1-5; no confident D gene assignment can be made. Here the sequenced sample was PBMCs from blood, taken 35 to 45 days after vaccination. The bases are TGTGCCAGCAGTGAAGCCGGGGGCAATCAGCCCCAGCATTTT. Protein translation: CASSEAGGNQPQHF.